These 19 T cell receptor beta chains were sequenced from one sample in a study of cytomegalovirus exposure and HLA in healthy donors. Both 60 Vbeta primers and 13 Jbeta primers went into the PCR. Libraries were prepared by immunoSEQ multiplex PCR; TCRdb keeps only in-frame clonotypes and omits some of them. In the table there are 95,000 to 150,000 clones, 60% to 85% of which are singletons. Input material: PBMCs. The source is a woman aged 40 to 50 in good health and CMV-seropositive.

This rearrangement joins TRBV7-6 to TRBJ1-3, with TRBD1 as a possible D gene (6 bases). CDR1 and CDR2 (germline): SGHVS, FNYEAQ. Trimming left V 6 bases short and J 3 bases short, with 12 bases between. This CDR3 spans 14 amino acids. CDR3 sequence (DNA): TGTGCCAGCAGTCGTGGACAGCTTGGAAACACCATATATTTT. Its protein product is CASSRGQLGNTIYF.

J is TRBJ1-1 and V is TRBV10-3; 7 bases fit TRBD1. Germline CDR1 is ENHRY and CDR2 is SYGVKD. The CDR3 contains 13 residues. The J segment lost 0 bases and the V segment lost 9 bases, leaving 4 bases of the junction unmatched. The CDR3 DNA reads TGTGCCATTCGACAGGGTTTGAACACTGAAGCTTTCTTT. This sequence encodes CAIRQGLNTEAFF.

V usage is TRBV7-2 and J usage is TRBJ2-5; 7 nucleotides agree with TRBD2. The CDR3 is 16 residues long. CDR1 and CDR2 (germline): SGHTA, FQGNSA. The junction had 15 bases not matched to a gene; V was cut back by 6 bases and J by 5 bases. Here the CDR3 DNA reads TGTGCCAGCAGTCCCTTCGCGGGAGAGATACAGGAGACCCAGTACTTC. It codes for CASSPFAGEIQETQYF. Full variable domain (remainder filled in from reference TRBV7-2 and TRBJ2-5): GAGVSQSPSNKVTEKGKDVELRCDPISGHTALYWYRQSLGQGLEFLIYFQGNSAPDKSGLPSDRFSAERTGGSVSTLTIQRTQQEDSAVYLCASSPFAGEIQETQYFGPGTRLLVL.

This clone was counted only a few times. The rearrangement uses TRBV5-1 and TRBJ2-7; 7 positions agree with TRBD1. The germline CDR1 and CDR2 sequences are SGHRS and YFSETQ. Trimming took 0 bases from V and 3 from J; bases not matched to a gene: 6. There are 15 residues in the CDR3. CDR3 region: CASSLVRRGNYEQYF. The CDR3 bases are TGCGCCAGCAGCTTGGTTCGCAGGGGGAACTACGAGCAGTACTTC.

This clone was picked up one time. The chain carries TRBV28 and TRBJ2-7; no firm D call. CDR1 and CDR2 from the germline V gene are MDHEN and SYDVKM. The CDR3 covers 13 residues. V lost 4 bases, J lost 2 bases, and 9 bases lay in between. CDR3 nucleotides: TGTGCCAGCAGTTCTACCTACCCCTACGAGCAGTACTTC. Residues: CASSSTYPYEQYF.

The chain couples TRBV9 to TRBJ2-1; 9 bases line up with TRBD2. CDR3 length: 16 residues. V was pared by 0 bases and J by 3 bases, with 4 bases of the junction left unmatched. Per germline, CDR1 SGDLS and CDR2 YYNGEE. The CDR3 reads CASSVDLAGSYNEQFF. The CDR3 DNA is TGTGCCAGCAGCGTAGATCTAGCGGGAAGCTACAATGAGCAGTTCTTC.

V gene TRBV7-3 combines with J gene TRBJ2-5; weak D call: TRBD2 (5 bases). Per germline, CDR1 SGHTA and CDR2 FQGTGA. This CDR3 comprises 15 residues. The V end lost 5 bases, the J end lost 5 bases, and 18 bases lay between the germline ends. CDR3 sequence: CASSPRPGVRETQYF. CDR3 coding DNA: TGTGCCAGCAGCCCGCGCCCCGGGGTAAGGGAGACCCAGTACTTC.

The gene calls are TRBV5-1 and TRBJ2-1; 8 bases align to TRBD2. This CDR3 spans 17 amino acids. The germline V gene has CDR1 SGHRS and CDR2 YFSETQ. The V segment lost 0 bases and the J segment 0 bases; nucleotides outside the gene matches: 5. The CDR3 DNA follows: TGCGCCAGCAGCTTGGAGATAGCGGGACCCTCCTACAATGAGCAGTTCTTC. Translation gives CASSLEIAGPSYNEQFF. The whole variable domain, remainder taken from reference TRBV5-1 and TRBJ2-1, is KAGVTQTPRYLIKTRGQQVTLSCSPISGHRSVSWYQQTPGQGLQFLFEYFSETQRNKGNFPGRFSGRQFSNSRSEMNVSTLELGDSALYLCASSLEIAGPSYNEQFFGPGTRLTVL.

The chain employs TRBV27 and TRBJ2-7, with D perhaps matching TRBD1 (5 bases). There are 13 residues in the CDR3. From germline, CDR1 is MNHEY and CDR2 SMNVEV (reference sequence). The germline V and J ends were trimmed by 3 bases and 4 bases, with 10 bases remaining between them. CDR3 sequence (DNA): TGTGCCAGCAGTTTCTGGCAGGGTTACGAGCAGTACTTC. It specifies CASSFWQGYEQYF.

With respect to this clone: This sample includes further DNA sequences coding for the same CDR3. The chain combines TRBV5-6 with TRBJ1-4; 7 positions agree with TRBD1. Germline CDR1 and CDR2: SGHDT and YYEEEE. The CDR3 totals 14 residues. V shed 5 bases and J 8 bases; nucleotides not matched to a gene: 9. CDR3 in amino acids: CASSSGQVGEKLFF. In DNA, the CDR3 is TGTGCCAGCAGTTCCGGACAGGTTGGCGAAAAACTGTTTTTT.

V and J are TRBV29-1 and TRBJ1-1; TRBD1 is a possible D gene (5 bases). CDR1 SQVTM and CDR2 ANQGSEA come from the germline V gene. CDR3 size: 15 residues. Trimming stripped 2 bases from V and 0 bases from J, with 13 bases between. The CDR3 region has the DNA TGCAGCGTTGAACGAACAGGTGATATGAACACTGAAGCTTTCTTT. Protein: CSVERTGDMNTEAFF.

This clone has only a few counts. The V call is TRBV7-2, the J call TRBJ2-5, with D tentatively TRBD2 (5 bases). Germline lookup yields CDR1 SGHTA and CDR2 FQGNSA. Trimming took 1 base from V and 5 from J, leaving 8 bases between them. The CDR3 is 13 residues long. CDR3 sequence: CASSLEWEETQYF. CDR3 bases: TGTGCCAGCAGCTTAGAATGGGAGGAGACCCAGTACTTC.

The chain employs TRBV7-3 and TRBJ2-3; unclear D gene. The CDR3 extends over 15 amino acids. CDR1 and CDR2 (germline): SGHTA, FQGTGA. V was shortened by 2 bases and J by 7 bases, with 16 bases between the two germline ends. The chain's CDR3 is CASSLGLWADYTQYF. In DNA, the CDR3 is TGTGCCAGCAGCTTAGGTTTGTGGGCCGATTATACGCAGTATTTT.

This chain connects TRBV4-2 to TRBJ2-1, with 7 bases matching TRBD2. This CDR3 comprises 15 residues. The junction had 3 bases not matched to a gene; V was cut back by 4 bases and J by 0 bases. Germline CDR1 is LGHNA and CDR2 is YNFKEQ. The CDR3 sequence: CASSPRGSSYNEQFF. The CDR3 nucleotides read TGTGCCAGCAGCCCCCGCGGGAGCTCCTACAATGAGCAGTTCTTC.

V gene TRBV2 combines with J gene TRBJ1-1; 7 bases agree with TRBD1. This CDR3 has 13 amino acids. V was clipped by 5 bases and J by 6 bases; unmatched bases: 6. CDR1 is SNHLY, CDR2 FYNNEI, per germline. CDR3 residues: CASSSRDSSEAFF. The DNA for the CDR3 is TGTGCCAGCAGTTCTCGGGACAGCTCTGAAGCTTTCTTT.

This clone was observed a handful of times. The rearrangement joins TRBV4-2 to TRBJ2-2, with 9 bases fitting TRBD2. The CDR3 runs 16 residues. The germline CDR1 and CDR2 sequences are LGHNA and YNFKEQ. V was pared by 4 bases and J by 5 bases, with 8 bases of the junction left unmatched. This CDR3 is CASSPSSGEGTGELFF. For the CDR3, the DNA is TGTGCCAGCAGCCCTTCTAGCGGGGAAGGGACCGGGGAGCTGTTTTTT.

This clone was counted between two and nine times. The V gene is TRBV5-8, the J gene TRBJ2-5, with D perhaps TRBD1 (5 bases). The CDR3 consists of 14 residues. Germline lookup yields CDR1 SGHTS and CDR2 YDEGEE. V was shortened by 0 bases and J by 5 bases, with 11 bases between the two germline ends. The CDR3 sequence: CASSLGQYKETQYF. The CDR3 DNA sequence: TGTGCCAGCAGCTTGGGACAGTATAAGGAGACCCAGTACTTC. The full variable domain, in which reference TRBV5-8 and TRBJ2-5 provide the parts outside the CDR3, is EAGVTQSPTHLIKTRGQQATLRCSPISGHTSVYWYQQALGLGLQFLLWYDEGEERNRGNFPPRFSGRQFPNYSSELNVNALELEDSALYLCASSLGQYKETQYFGPGTRLLVL.

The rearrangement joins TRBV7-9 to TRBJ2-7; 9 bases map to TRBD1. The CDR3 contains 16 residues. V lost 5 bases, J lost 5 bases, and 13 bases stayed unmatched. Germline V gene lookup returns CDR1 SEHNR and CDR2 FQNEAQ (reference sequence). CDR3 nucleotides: TGTGCCAGCAGCACTCACGCCGGGACAGGGTCCAACGAGCAGTACTTC. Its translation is CASSTHAGTGSNEQYF.

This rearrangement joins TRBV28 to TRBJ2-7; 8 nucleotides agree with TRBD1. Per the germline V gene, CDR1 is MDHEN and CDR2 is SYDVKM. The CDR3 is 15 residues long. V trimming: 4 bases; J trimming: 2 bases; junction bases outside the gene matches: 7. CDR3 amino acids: CASSSAGTGPYEQYF. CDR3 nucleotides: TGTGCCAGCAGTTCGGCCGGGACAGGCCCCTACGAGCAGTACTTC.